This T cell receptor beta chain was recovered during a study of CD8 T cells in Susac syndrome. RNA amounts of about 0.5 to 1 ug underwent reverse transcription with random hexamers. TCRdb re-derived calls from the immunoSEQ multiplex PCR reads in MiXCR, one entry per CDR3 protein. The table shows about 190,000 distinct CDR3 sequences, with roughly 94% occurring only once. With 5 bases removed from V and 0 bases from J, the gap between germline ends came to 14 bases. Germline-derived CDR1 and CDR2 are LGHDT and YNNKEL (reference sequence). The CDR3 is 16 residues long. This TCR came from a human donor in good health. Sequencing was done on a sample of CD4+ T cells from PBMCs. The chain recombines TRBV3-1 with TRBJ2-1, with D perhaps being TRBD1 or TRBD2 (7 bases each). The chain's CDR3 is CASSGVRGGSYNEQFF. CDR3 nucleotides: TGTGCCAGCAGCGGCGTCAGGGGGGGCTCCTACAATGAGCAGTTCTTC.